This T cell receptor beta chain was identified in a study of blood T cell repertoires in COVID-19 (dated by TCRdb to the early 2020s). Regarding the study in general: The collaborator samples originated in the United States, Italy and Spain and spanned the acute and convalescent phases of COVID-19. The dataset comprised deeply sampled blood TCRbeta repertoires from subjects exposed to, actively infected with, or recovered from COVID-19. The samples were drawn from the first 160 participants of the ongoing ImmuneRACE study and from roughly 1,300 subjects provided by 6 global collaborators. The material from the prospective study consisted of cDNA or gDNA derived from T cells, B-cell-depleted T cells, or PBMCs. Sample metadata almost always included a de-identified subject ID, COVID-19 status, age in years and sex. The repertoires were released in a freely available public database intended as a resource for research on the immune response to SARS-CoV-2. Where available, HLA class I and class II types were obtained from metadata supplied by the sample provider rather than from assay-based typing. The investigation overall reported the following: The amount of clinical and demographic metadata varied by source and participant and was provided uncurated.

Details on this clone: Its antigen remains unidentified. Base qualities were left out, and no much larger clone turns up one base away.

Based on the germline V gene (reference sequence), the CDR1 and CDR2 sequences are MNHEY and SMNVEV. The CDR3 numbers 13 residues from cysteine through phenylalanine. Just CDR3 DNA is preserved here, 39 bases in frame from base 1. V and J lose 2 bases and 1 base, and a span of 5 bases separates them. Participants in the prospective study were enrolled through a virtual design, were aged roughly 18 to 95 years, and lived in roughly 26 United States geographic areas. To assign participants to cohorts, the prospective study relied on clinical history that participants themselves reported in a screening survey and a study questionnaire. In the prospective study, whole blood, serum and a nasopharyngeal or oropharyngeal swab were collected from each participant by mobile phlebotomists. Over a roughly 2-month period, participants in the prospective study had the option of providing additional blood draws and questionnaires. Blood samples from the prospective study were shipped frozen or at room temperature prior to DNA extraction.

The immunoSEQ Assay, a bias-controlled multiplex PCR, was used to amplify TCRbeta CDR3 regions from genomic DNA. In the original analysis: Within the assay, amplification of reference gene primers was used to estimate how many nucleated cells each sample contained. To quantify the absolute abundance of each unique TCRbeta CDR3 rearrangement, sequence reads were collapsed and filtered. For each sample, productive Simpson clonality was calculated as the square root of Simpson's diversity index across productive rearrangements. TCRdb took this table from immuneACCESS and kept in-frame rearrangements with V and J called. Such tables lack part of the clones; where checked against another copy, unresolved V genes explain under half of the gap, and the rest is unexplained. V and J calls and clone size follow that table, whereas D and trimming were derived from the DNA. The sample has about 140,000 clones on record, roughly 81% of them singletons. The ten largest clones capture approximately 3% of the sample.

Material for sequencing was PBMCs or T cells enriched from blood (not recorded which). The receptor was isolated from a woman in her forties or fifties with acute COVID-19. The rearranged segments are TRBV27 and TRBJ1-2; there is no confident call for the D gene. This receptor carries the CDR3 CASSLRLNYGYTF. In nucleotides, the sequence is TGTGCCAGCAGTTTACGACTTAACTATGGCTACACCTTC.